The TCR beta chain described here comes from a study of beta chain features in type 1 diabetes. General study results and limits: The VDJ junctions of type 1 diabetes patients carried fewer insertions and more deletions.

Germline V lookup: CDR1 SGHTA, CDR2 FQGNSA. This CDR3 contains 13 residues. The V gene end was trimmed by 5 bases and the J gene end by 4 bases; junction bases not matched to a gene: 3. On average, the one heparinised blood draw given by each donor was approximately 120 mL. A sort by CD45RO/CCR7/CD25/CD127/CD95/CD27 yielded CD4+ naive, central memory, regulatory and stem cell-like memory cells. Expressed TCRB transcripts were sequenced because the isolated RNA had all been reverse transcribed beforehand. Some clones are missing from TCRdb's copy, which holds only in-frame ones; the method was immunoSEQ multiplex PCR. The sample yields some 330,000 clones, more than 9.5% seen once. On this clone itself: Its antigen is still unknown.

J is TRBJ2-5 and V is TRBV7-2; 8 bases are a match to TRBD1. This clonotype was sampled from a woman aged 25-40 years in good health. The specimen sequenced was naive CD4+ T cells from blood. The CDR3 loop is CASSNDRGETQYF. The CDR3 nucleotides are TGTGCCAGCAGCAATGACAGGGGAGAGACCCAGTACTTC.